This TCR beta chain was recovered during a study of blood T cell repertoires in COVID-19. Study-level information: Sites across the United States, Italy and Spain contributed samples from acute and convalescent COVID-19. T cells, B-cell-depleted T cells, or PBMCs supplied cDNA or gDNA.

Using immunoSEQ multiplex PCR, the repertoire was profiled, and TCRdb retains in-frame clones only, with some absent. The sample includes some 93,000 clones, approximately 86% seen only once; the top ten take around 19%. The clonotype originates from a woman older than 75 with acute or convalescent COVID-19. Material for sequencing was peripheral blood.

Here the CDR3 DNA reads TGTGCCACCAGTGATCCCGACAGGGGGGACTACAATGAGCAGTTCTTC. Its protein is CATSDPDRGDYNEQFF. V usage is TRBV24-1 and J usage is TRBJ2-1; 9 bases line up with TRBD1. Losses at the gene ends were 3 bases for V and 3 bases for J; bases not matched to a gene: 5. The CDR3 spans 16 residues. Germline V gives CDR1 KGHDR, CDR2 SFDVKD.